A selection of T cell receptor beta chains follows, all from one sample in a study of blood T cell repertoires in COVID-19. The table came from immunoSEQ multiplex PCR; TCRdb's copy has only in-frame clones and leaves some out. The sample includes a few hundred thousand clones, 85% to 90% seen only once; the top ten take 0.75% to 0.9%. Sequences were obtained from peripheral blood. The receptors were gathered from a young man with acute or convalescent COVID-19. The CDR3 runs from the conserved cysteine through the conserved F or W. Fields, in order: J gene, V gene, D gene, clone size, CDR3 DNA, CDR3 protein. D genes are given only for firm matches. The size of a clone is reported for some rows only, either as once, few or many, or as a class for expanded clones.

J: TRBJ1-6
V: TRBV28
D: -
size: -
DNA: TGTGCCAGCATTACAGGTTTTGGTAATTCACCCCTCCACTTT
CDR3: CASITGFGNSPLHF

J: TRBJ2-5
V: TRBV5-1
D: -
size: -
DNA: TGCGCCAGCAGCACCTACAACACGGCGGGAGAGACCCAGTACTTC
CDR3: CASSTYNTAGETQYF

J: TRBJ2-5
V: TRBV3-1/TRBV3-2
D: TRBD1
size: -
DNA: TGTGCCAGCAGCCAGGGGACAGGGTCCCCCAGAAAAGGGACCCAGTACTTC
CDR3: CASSQGTGSPRKGTQYF

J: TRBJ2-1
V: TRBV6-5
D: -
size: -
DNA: TGTGCCAGCAGTCGGATCCGCAGGGACAATGAGCAGTTCTTC
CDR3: CASSRIRRDNEQFF

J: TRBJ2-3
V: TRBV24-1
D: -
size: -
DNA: TGTGCCACCAGTGAGAGGGACACAGATACGCAGTATTTT
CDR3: CATSERDTDTQYF

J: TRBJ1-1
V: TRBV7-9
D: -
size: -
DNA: TGTGCCAGCAGCTTAGGAGCGAACACTGAAGCTTTCTTT
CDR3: CASSLGANTEAFF

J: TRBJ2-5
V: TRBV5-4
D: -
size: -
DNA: TGTGCCAGCAGCTTGGTTCCGGACCCGGACTACCAAGAGACCCAGTACTTC
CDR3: CASSLVPDPDYQETQYF

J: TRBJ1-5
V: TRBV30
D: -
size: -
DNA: TGTGCCTGGAGTTACCCGGGGGGCAATCAGCCCCAGCATTTT
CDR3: CAWSYPGGNQPQHF

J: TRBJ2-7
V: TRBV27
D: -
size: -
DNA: TGTGCCAGCAGCATGGTCGGGCGGGGAAGGGCCGAGCAGTACTTC
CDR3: CASSMVGRGRAEQYF

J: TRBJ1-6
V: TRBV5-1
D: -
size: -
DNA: TGCGCCAGCAGACAGGTCGAAGGCCAGAGCTCCTATAATTCACCCCTCCACTTT
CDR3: CASRQVEGQSSYNSPLHF

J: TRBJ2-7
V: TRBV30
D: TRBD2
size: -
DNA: TGTGCCTGGAGTCGGACTAGCGGGCGGCAGTACTTC
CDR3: CAWSRTSGRQYF

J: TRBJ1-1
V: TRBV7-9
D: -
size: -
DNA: TGTGCCAGCAGCTTAGTCCAGGAGAACACTGAAGCTTTCTTT
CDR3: CASSLVQENTEAFF

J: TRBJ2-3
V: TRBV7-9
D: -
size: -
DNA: TGTGCCAGCAGCCCCGGTCAGGGGGGAACAGATACGCAGTATTTT
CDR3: CASSPGQGGTDTQYF

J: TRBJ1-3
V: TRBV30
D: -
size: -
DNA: TGTGCCTGGAGAACCGGCCAGGGCACCATATATTTT
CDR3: CAWRTGQGTIYF

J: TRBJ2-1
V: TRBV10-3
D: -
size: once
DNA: TGTGCCATCAGTGAGCACCCATTAAGATCGGCGGACTCCTCCTACAATGAGCAGTTCTTC
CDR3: CAISEHPLRSADSSYNEQFF

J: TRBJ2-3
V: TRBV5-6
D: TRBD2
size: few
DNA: TGTGCCAGCAGCCAAGGACTAGCGGGACGCACAGATACGCAGTATTTT
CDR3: CASSQGLAGRTDTQYF

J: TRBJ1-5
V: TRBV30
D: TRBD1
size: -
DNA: TGTGCCTGGAGTGTAGGGACAGGGAACAATCAGCCCCAGCATTTT
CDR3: CAWSVGTGNNQPQHF

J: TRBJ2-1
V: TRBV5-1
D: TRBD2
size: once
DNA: TGCGCCAGCCACCTGGGGGGGACCTACAATGAGCAGTTCTTC
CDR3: CASHLGGTYNEQFF

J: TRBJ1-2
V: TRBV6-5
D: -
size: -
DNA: TGTGCCAGCAGTCCCGGACAAGGCTACACCTTC
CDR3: CASSPGQGYTF

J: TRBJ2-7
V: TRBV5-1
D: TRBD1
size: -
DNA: TGCGCCAGCAGCGAGGACAGGCCCTACGAGCAGTACTTC
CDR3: CASSEDRPYEQYF

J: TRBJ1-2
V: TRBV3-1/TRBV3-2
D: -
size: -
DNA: TGTGCCAGCAGCCACACCACTGACAGTTATGGCTACACCTTC
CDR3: CASSHTTDSYGYTF

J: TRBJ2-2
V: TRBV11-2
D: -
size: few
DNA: TGTGCCAGCAGCCGCCAGGGGGGTTCGAACACCGGGGAGCTGTTTTTT
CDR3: CASSRQGGSNTGELFF

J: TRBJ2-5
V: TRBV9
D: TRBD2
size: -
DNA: TGCCCCCCGGGACTAGCGGGAGCGGGGCCTCGGATTCCACCCCTGTACCAAGAGACCCAGTACTTC
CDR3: CPPGLAGAGPRIPPLYQETQYF

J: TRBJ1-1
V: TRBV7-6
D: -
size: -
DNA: TGTGCCAGCAGCGCAGGGGCGAACACTGAAGCTTTCTTT
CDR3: CASSAGANTEAFF

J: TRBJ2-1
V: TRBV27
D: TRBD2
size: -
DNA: TGTGCCAGCAGTTTCCCCCTGGGACTAGCGGGAGGGCCGCCCTACAATGAGCAGTTCTTC
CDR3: CASSFPLGLAGGPPYNEQFF

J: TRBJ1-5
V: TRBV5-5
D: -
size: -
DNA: TGTGCCAGCAGTGCGGGATATGCTGCGCCCCAGCATTTT
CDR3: CASSAGYAAPQHF

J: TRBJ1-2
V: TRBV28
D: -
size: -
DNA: TGTGCCAGCAGTTTAGCCCGTTCGCGAGGCTACACCTTC
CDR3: CASSLARSRGYTF

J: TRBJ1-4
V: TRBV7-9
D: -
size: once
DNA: TGTGCCAGCAGCTTAGCTTCCGGGAATAATGAAAAACTGTTTTTT
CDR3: CASSLASGNNEKLFF

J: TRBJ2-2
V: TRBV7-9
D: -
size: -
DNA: TGTGCCAGCCGGACCGGGGAGCTGTTTTTT
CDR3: CASRTGELFF

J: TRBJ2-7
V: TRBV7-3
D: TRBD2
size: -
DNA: TGTGCCAGCAGCTTAAAGGGGACTAGCGGCACCTACGAGCAGTACTTC
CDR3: CASSLKGTSGTYEQYF

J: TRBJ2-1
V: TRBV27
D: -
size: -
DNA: TGTGCCAGCAGTTACAGGGACAATGAGCAGTTCTTC
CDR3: CASSYRDNEQFF

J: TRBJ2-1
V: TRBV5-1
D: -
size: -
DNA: TGCGCCAGCAGCTTGCAGGCCAATGAGCAGTTCTTC
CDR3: CASSLQANEQFF